This TCR beta chain was obtained from a study of shared clonotypes between healthy human individuals. General observations from the study: Among donors, sharing of clonotypes was expected to be affected by sequencing depth.

Measured with immunoSEQ multiplex PCR; TCRdb has only the in-frame clones, and not every one. Here the sample spans about 2.1 million clones, over 85% being singletons. Remarks on this clone: Its target is not known.

As defined, naive CD8 cells were CD45RO-negative and positively selected for CCR7, with terminally differentiated effector memory CD45RA+ cells excluded. Adult donors, all healthy and HIV-negative, had no recent acute infections or vaccinations. The V and J ends lost 0 bases and 0 bases, in that order; junction bases with no gene match: 4. The CDR3 consists of 16 residues. CDR1 and CDR2 from the germline V gene are MGHRA and YSYEKL. The specimen sequenced was naive CD8+ T cells from PBMCs. This clonotype was obtained from a man aged 18-30 years in good health. Some clones in this sample may be carry-over from other donors' samples. This chain uses TRBV4-1 with TRBJ2-7; 8 bases are shared with TRBD1. CDR3 amino acids: CASSQDLGQGSYEQYF. In nucleotides, the CDR3 is TGCGCCAGCAGCCAAGATCTTGGACAGGGCTCCTACGAGCAGTACTTC.